The 26 T cell receptor beta chains below come from one sample, sequenced in a study of human T cells and chemical hapten exposure. Indicated time point: patch test 1, 2 weeks after DPC sensitization. Stated treatment: therapeutic diphenylcyclopropenone sensitization with weekly scalp DPC. A single record per CDR3 protein comes from TCRdb applying MiXCR to the RACE reads. The data hold fewer than 130,000 distinct CDR3 sequences, with around 10% observed a single time. Source: whole blood, taken in connection with sensitization to the hapten diphenylcyclopropenone (DPC). The receptors were sampled from a woman between 40 and 50 years old with alopecia areata. Some clones in this sample may be carry-over from other donors' samples.

This clonotype was observed a handful of times. The rearrangement uses TRBV25-1 and TRBJ2-3; D perhaps matches TRBD1 (5 bases). V was shortened by 6 bases and J by 2 bases, with 24 bases between the two germline ends. The V gene's germline CDR1 is MGHDK and CDR2 SYGVNS. This CDR3 is 18 amino acids long. CDR3 sequence (DNA): TGTGCCAGCAGCCTGGAAAGAAGGGGCCAACAGATCACAGATACGCAGTATTTT. Its translation is CASSLERRGQQITDTQYF.

This clonotype has at least ten counts. The chain carries TRBV7-2 and TRBJ2-1; the match to TRBD2 covers 7 bases. Trimming cost V 1 base and J 6 bases; bases outside gene matches: 6. CDR1 is SGHTA, CDR2 FQGNSA, per germline. The CDR3 totals 15 residues. CDR3: CASSLGPGGGNEQFF. CDR3 nucleotides: TGTGCCAGCAGCTTAGGGCCGGGGGGAGGCAATGAGCAGTTCTTC.

This clonotype has a handful of counts. This chain connects TRBV7-2 to TRBJ2-5; D is ambiguous. This CDR3 has 13 amino acids. The V gene's germline CDR1 is SGHTA and CDR2 FQGNSA. V lost 5 bases and J lost 3, with 10 bases in between. The CDR3 here is CASSQARKETQYF. The CDR3 DNA follows: TGTGCCAGCAGCCAAGCCCGTAAAGAGACCCAGTACTTC.

This clonotype was found a few times. The gene calls are TRBV5-6 and TRBJ2-7; tentative D call: TRBD2 (6 bases). V lost 7 bases to trimming and J lost 2 bases, with 16 bases between them. Germline CDR1 SGHDT, CDR2 YYEEEE. The CDR3 runs 14 residues. CDR3 in DNA: TGTGCCAGCGGTGGGAGGCGGGGACCCTACGAGCAGTACTTC. Its translation is CASGGRRGPYEQYF.

This sequence joins TRBV6-2 or TRBV6-3 and TRBJ1-1; D gene ambiguous. CDR1 MNHEY and CDR2 SVGEGT come from the germline V gene. Trimming took 4 bases from V and 1 from J, leaving 13 bases between them. The CDR3 is 15 residues long. Here the CDR3 reads CASSSWAPRNTEAFF. CDR3 nucleotide sequence: TGTGCCAGCAGTTCCTGGGCCCCGAGGAACACTGAAGCTTTCTTT.

In this sample, this clonotype turned up a few times. V usage is TRBV7-2 and J usage is TRBJ2-7, with 10 bases matching TRBD2. Per the germline V gene, CDR1 is SGHTA and CDR2 is FQGNSA. V was clipped by 2 bases and J by 4 bases; unmatched bases: 8. This CDR3 spans 16 amino acids. The CDR3 reads CASSLLLVAGGYEQYF. CDR3 bases: TGTGCCAGCAGCTTATTACTAGTAGCGGGAGGTTACGAGCAGTACTTC.

This clonotype was seen more than once but under ten times. The chain uses TRBV28 and TRBJ1-1; D is possibly TRBD1 (5 bases). Germline-derived CDR1 and CDR2 are MDHEN and SYDVKM. V was trimmed by 1 base and J by 1 base, leaving 13 bases between them. The CDR3 sequence is 16 residues long. The CDR3 nucleotides read TGTGCCAGCAGTTTATTCGGTTTGGACAAGAACACTGAAGCTTTCTTT. Translating gives CASSLFGLDKNTEAFF.

This clonotype was recorded at least ten times. This CDR3 reads CASSLAGSLRSAADTQYF. The CDR3 DNA follows: TGCGCCAGCAGCTTGGCCGGGAGCTTACGCTCAGCGGCAGATACGCAGTATTTT. This rearrangement joins TRBV5-1 to TRBJ2-3, with D possibly being TRBD2 (6 bases). Looked up from germline, CDR1 is SGHRS and CDR2 is YFSETQ. Trimming removed 0 bases from V and 4 bases from J, with 21 bases in between. The CDR3 length is 18 residues.

This clonotype showed up just a few times. The chain employs TRBV20-1 and TRBJ2-7, with D possibly TRBD1 on 5 matching bases. The CDR3 is 13 residues long. Trimming took off 4 bases at V and 3 bases at J, with 13 bases between the two ends. Germline CDR1 DFQATT, CDR2 SNEGSKA (reference sequence). CDR3 loop: CSAITTANYEQYF. In DNA, the CDR3 is TGCAGTGCTATAACGACAGCCAACTACGAGCAGTACTTC.

This clonotype was seen many times. This chain links TRBV25-1 with TRBJ2-7, with D hard to call. V was pared by 7 bases and J by 2 bases, with 15 bases between. Germline loops: CDR1 MGHDK, CDR2 SYGVNS. This CDR3 comprises 14 residues. The CDR3 coding sequence is TGTGCCAGCAAAGGCGCCTCTCCCCCCTACGAGCAGTACTTC. It codes for CASKGASPPYEQYF.

This clonotype was found a few times. The chain recombines TRBV20-1 with TRBJ1-1; D remains ambiguous. Germline CDR1 and CDR2: DFQATT and SNEGSKA (reference sequence). V dropped 3 bases and J dropped 5 bases, with 13 bases sitting between them. This CDR3 region has 13 residues. CDR3 DNA: TGCAGTGCTAGTCCGGCAGGACCGACTGAAGCTTTCTTT. Its translation: CSASPAGPTEAFF.

This clonotype has ten or more counts. The chain is built from TRBV14 and TRBJ2-2; tentative D call: TRBD2 (5 bases). V lost 2 bases, J lost 5 bases, and 9 bases lay in between. The CDR3 is made up of 14 amino acids. Germline loops: CDR1 SGHDN, CDR2 FVKESK. This CDR3 is CASSQTAGTGELFF. As DNA, the CDR3 is TGTGCCAGCAGCCAAACTGCGGGTACCGGGGAGCTGTTTTTT.

This clonotype was counted at least ten times. The V gene is TRBV28, the J gene TRBJ1-5, with D perhaps matching TRBD1 (6 bases). This CDR3 is built from 13 residues. The germline V gene encodes CDR1 MDHEN and CDR2 SYDVKM. V gave up 3 bases and J gave up 7 bases, with 10 bases separating them. The CDR3 DNA reads as TGTGCCAGCAGTTTCCAGGGGAGACAGCCCCAGCATTTT. This translates into CASSFQGRQPQHF.

This clonotype occurred once. This chain uses TRBV14 with TRBJ2-7, with TRBD2 as a possible D gene (6 bases). V was clipped by 0 bases and J by 0 bases, with 12 bases between them. The CDR3 contains 16 residues. The germline V gene has CDR1 SGHDN and CDR2 FVKESK. The CDR3 here is CASSQDSSANSYEQYF. CDR3 sequence (DNA): TGTGCCAGCAGCCAAGATTCTAGCGCGAACTCCTACGAGCAGTACTTC.

This clonotype was observed a handful of times. The chain recombines TRBV4-2 with TRBJ2-2; D might be TRBD2 (6 bases). Germline V gene lookup returns CDR1 LGHNA and CDR2 YNFKEQ. The CDR3 runs 16 residues. The V and J ends lost 1 base and 3 bases respectively, with 12 bases between them. CDR3 nucleotides: TGTGCCAGCAGCCAAGGGTCGACTAGGGACACCGGGGAGCTGTTTTTT. This encodes CASSQGSTRDTGELFF.

This clonotype has ten or more counts. CDR3 protein: CAIMRDSQETQYF. CDR3 DNA sequence: TGTGCCATCATGCGGGACAGCCAAGAGACCCAGTACTTC. V usage is TRBV10-3 and J usage is TRBJ2-5; D is possibly TRBD1 (7 bases). Germline assignment: CDR1 ENHRY and CDR2 SYGVKD. The length of the CDR3 is 13 residues. The V and J ends lost 7 bases and 1 base respectively, with 10 bases between them.

This clonotype has ten or more counts. V usage is TRBV7-2 and J usage is TRBJ2-4; no clear D. Looked up from germline, CDR1 is SGHTA and CDR2 is FQGNSA. Between the trimmed V and J ends, which lost 5 bases and 8 bases, there was a span of 10 bases. This CDR3 has 12 residues. Here the CDR3 DNA reads TGTGCCAGCAGCCCCCGCCGAGACATTCAGTACTTC. Its translation: CASSPRRDIQYF.

This clonotype has at least ten counts. V gene TRBV7-2 combines with J gene TRBJ2-2; 9 bases map to TRBD1. The germline V gene has CDR1 SGHTA and CDR2 FQGNSA. Trimming at V came to 6 bases and at J to 4 bases, leaving 12 bases not matched to a gene. The CDR3 consists of 17 residues. The CDR3 DNA is TGTGCCAGCAGTCGTCCTCCCGGGACAGGGCCCACCGGGGAGCTGTTTTTT. It specifies CASSRPPGTGPTGELFF.

In this sample, this clonotype turned up many times. The rearrangement links TRBV5-1 to TRBJ1-1; 10 bases are shared with TRBD1. Per the germline V gene, CDR1 is SGHRS and CDR2 is YFSETQ. The CDR3 loop spans 14 amino acids. The junction had 6 bases not matched to a gene; V was cut back by 3 bases and J by 7 bases. The CDR3 DNA is TGCGCCAGCAGCTATCCTGGGACAGGGGATGAAGCTTTCTTT. Translation: CASSYPGTGDEAFF.

At least ten counts were recorded for this clonotype. The rearrangement joins TRBV20-1 to TRBJ1-2; perhaps TRBD1 as D (5 bases). Germline CDR1 and CDR2: DFQATT and SNEGSKA (reference sequence). This CDR3 region has 16 residues. Trimming cost V 3 bases and J 0 bases, with 17 bases left between them. DNA for the CDR3: TGCAGTGCTAGTCAGGGTCTAAACCCAGCTAACTATGGCTACACCTTC. Amino acids: CSASQGLNPANYGYTF.

This clonotype was seen repeatedly, ten times or more. This chain joins TRBV27 and TRBJ1-6; no firm D call. Germline-derived CDR1 and CDR2 are MNHEY and SMNVEV (reference sequence). The CDR3 length is 16 residues. Between the trimmed V and J ends, which lost 2 bases and 9 bases, there was a span of 17 bases. CDR3 nucleotides: TGTGCCAGCAGTTTAAAGAGTCCTATGCCGGGTTCACCCCTCCACTTT. This sequence encodes CASSLKSPMPGSPLHF.

This clonotype was recorded many times. This chain joins TRBV25-1 and TRBJ2-1; D remains ambiguous. This CDR3 is 12 amino acids long. Germline values: CDR1 MGHDK, CDR2 SYGVNS. Between the trimmed V and J ends, which lost 2 bases and 8 bases, there was a span of 7 bases. Written as DNA, the CDR3 is TGTGCCAGCAGTGAAGGCGGTCATGAGCAGTTCTTC. Protein product: CASSEGGHEQFF.

The V call is TRBV30, the J call TRBJ1-2, with a weak D call TRBD1 (6 bases). V was trimmed by 1 base and J by 0 bases, leaving 12 bases between them. The CDR3 extends over 15 amino acids. The germline CDR1 and CDR2 sequences are GTSNPN and SVGIG (reference sequence). CDR3 residues: CAWSDPTGANYGYTF. Written as DNA, the CDR3 is TGTGCCTGGAGTGACCCGACAGGCGCTAACTATGGCTACACCTTC.

V gene TRBV7-9 combines with J gene TRBJ2-3; D unresolved. Trimming shortened V by 5 bases and J by 2 bases, and 14 bases separated the two germline ends. The CDR3 length is 15 residues. Germline assignment: CDR1 SEHNR and CDR2 FQNEAQ (reference sequence). In DNA form, the CDR3 reads TGTGCCAGCAGCCCTACCACGACCCCCACAGATACGCAGTATTTT. As protein: CASSPTTTPTDTQYF.

This clonotype showed up many times. The gene calls are TRBV12-3 or TRBV12-4 and TRBJ2-7; D tentatively fits TRBD1 or TRBD2 (5 bases each). V lost 1 base, J lost 4 bases, and 20 bases lay in between. CDR3 length equals 17 residues. CDR3 region: CASSLDVGDGWGYEQYF. The CDR3, as DNA: TGTGCCAGCAGTTTAGATGTGGGGGACGGTTGGGGTTACGAGCAGTACTTC.

This clonotype was observed many times. The V call is TRBV7-6, the J call TRBJ1-1; TRBD1 aligns across 9 bases. Per germline, CDR1 SGHVS and CDR2 FNYEAQ. The CDR3 has 13 amino acids. J gave up 9 bases and V 5 bases, and 7 bases lay outside the gene matches. This CDR3 is CASSQYNRGQAFF. The CDR3 DNA reads TGTGCCAGCAGCCAATATAACAGGGGGCAAGCTTTCTTT.